The 32 T cell receptor beta chains reported below all come from one sample, sequenced in a study of Graves' ophthalmopathy and Graves' hyperthyroidism. For repertoire sequencing, the TCR beta CDR3 regions were amplified from RNA transcripts. Second-round multiplex PCR followed a first-round RT-PCR using HTBI primers. TCRdb re-derived calls from the multiplex PCR reads in MiXCR, one entry per CDR3 protein. The sample holds 200,000 to 300,000 distinct CDR3 sequences, around 45% seen once. The sequenced material came from peripheral blood. These receptors were collected from an adult man with Graves' ophthalmopathy.

V gene TRBV12-3 or TRBV12-4 combines with J gene TRBJ1-3, with D unresolved. V was shortened by 3 bases and J by 0 bases, with 6 bases between the two germline ends. The CDR3 has 14 amino acids. Here the CDR3 reads CASSFSGSGNTIYF. The DNA for the CDR3 is TGTGCCAGCAGTTTCTCGGGCTCTGGAAACACCATATATTTT.

The rearrangement joins TRBV12-3 or TRBV12-4 to TRBJ1-3, with 7 bases identical to TRBD1. The CDR3 sequence is 13 residues long. V trimming: 6 bases; J trimming: 1 base; junction bases outside the gene matches: 0. The CDR3 region is CASRTGSGNTIYF. CDR3 sequence (DNA): TGTGCCAGCAGGACAGGGTCTGGAAACACCATATATTTT.

This rearrangement joins TRBV7-9 to TRBJ1-1; TRBD1 matches 8 bases. The CDR3 loop spans 15 amino acids. The V gene's germline CDR1 is SEHNR and CDR2 FQNEAQ (reference sequence). The V segment lost 1 base and the J segment 5 bases; nucleotides outside the gene matches: 6. CDR3 sequence reads: CASSLGQGAWTEAFF. CDR3 in DNA: TGTGCCAGCAGCTTAGGCCAGGGGGCTTGGACTGAAGCTTTCTTT.

The rearrangement joins TRBV29-1 to TRBJ1-2, with 10 positions matching TRBD1. The CDR3 length is 13 residues. CDR1 and CDR2 from the germline V gene are SQVTM and ANQGSEA. V lost 4 bases to trimming and J lost 7 bases; unmatched junction nucleotides: 6. DNA of the CDR3: TGCAGCGTTGCGGAGACAGGGGGCGGTGGCTACACCTTC. This encodes CSVAETGGGGYTF.

Remarks on this clonotype: This clone may be a read error of a much larger clone one base away. This is likely a read error, given that the CDR3 carries no conserved phenylalanine or tryptophan at its end. The chain links TRBV19 to TRBJ1-1; no definite D call. The CDR3 runs to 12 residues. Germline CDR1 reads LNHDA; CDR2 reads SQIVND (reference sequence). The V end was cut by 4 bases, the J end by 1 base, with 4 bases between. Here the CDR3 DNA reads TGTGCCAGTAGTACGGGGAACACTGAAGCTTTCCTT. Its protein product is CASSTGNTEAFL.

This clonotype was observed once. The rearrangement uses TRBV7-2 and TRBJ2-7; TRBD1 agrees at 9 bases. In germline, CDR1 is SGHTA, CDR2 FQGNSA. Unmatched junction bases numbered 7, after V lost 4 bases and J lost 3 bases. This CDR3 comprises 15 residues. CDR3 loop: CASSYYDRGIYEQYF. CDR3 DNA sequence: TGTGCCAGCAGCTACTACGACAGGGGGATCTACGAGCAGTACTTC.

This clonotype was counted many times. This chain links TRBV7-2 with TRBJ2-5, with D possibly TRBD2 on 6 matching bases. Germline CDR1 and CDR2: SGHTA and FQGNSA. V lost 1 base, J lost 5 bases, and 11 bases lay in between. The CDR3 is made up of 14 amino acids. DNA for the CDR3: TGTGCCAGCAGCTTAGGTCCAGGGAGGGAGACCCAGTACTTC. This encodes CASSLGPGRETQYF.

J is TRBJ1-1 and V is TRBV7-9, with no clear D. The CDR3 totals 11 residues. Germline loops: CDR1 SEHNR, CDR2 FQNEAQ (reference sequence). V was cut by 8 bases and J by 8 bases, with 12 bases left in between. The CDR3 loop reads CASHEVGEAFF. For the CDR3, the DNA is TGTGCCAGCCATGAGGTGGGGGAAGCTTTCTTT.

This clonotype showed up just a few times. Mismatch with germline at one junction end may stem from a read error. This rearrangement joins TRBV10-3 to TRBJ1-2; D gene ambiguous. Germline lookup yields CDR1 ENHRY and CDR2 SYGVKD. CDR3 length equals 13 residues. The CDR3 spells CASSYTDNYGYTF. In DNA form, the CDR3 reads TGTGCCAGCAGTTACACGGATAACTATGGCTACACCTTC.

This clonotype was seen more than once but under ten times. The chain has TRBV7-2 and TRBJ1-1; D call uncertain. The CDR3 covers 15 residues. The germline V gene has CDR1 SGHTA and CDR2 FQGNSA. The germline V and J ends were trimmed by 4 bases and 4 bases, with 16 bases remaining between them. The DNA for the CDR3 is TGTGCCAGCAGCTCACGAATACCCGGGTCCACTGAAGCTTTCTTT. Residues: CASSSRIPGSTEAFF.

The J gene is TRBJ1-5, the V gene TRBV19; D gene unclear. The CDR3 length is 12 residues. V was clipped by 7 bases and J by 7 bases, with 11 bases between them. The germline gives CDR1 LNHDA, CDR2 SQIVND (reference sequence). This CDR3 reads CASMRVGQPQHF. The CDR3 DNA is TGTGCCAGTATGAGGGTCGGCCAGCCCCAGCATTTT.

This chain uses TRBV11-2 with TRBJ1-1, with unresolved D. Germline values: CDR1 SGHAT, CDR2 FQNNGV. The CDR3 length is 14 residues. Trimming removed 5 bases from V and 0 bases from J, with 10 bases in between. The CDR3 DNA is TGTGCCAGCAGCATTGCCGGGATGAACACTGAAGCTTTCTTT. Protein sequence: CASSIAGMNTEAFF.

The rearrangement links TRBV11-2 to TRBJ2-7; TRBD1 is a possible D gene (6 bases). V was trimmed by 6 bases and J by 1 base, leaving 16 bases between them. The CDR3 has 15 residues. Germline values: CDR1 SGHAT, CDR2 FQNNGV. CDR3 loop: CASSLRDTPSYEQYF. The CDR3 nucleotides are TGTGCCAGCAGTCTCAGGGACACGCCATCCTACGAGCAGTACTTC. The variable domain in full, with the rest retrieved from reference TRBV11-2 and TRBJ2-7, is EAGVAQSPRYKIIEKRQSVAFWCNPISGHATLYWYQQILGQGPKLLIQFQNNGVVDDSQLPKDRFSAERLKGVDSTLKIQPAKLEDSAVYLCASSLRDTPSYEQYFGPGTRLTVT.

The chain couples TRBV28 to TRBJ1-1; no reliable D call. CDR3 size: 12 residues. Germline CDR1 MDHEN, CDR2 SYDVKM. Trimming left V 6 bases short and J 1 base short, with 6 bases between. Written as DNA, the CDR3 is TGTGCCAGCAGGGTACGGAACACTGAAGCTTTCTTT. Residues: CASRVRNTEAFF.

This clonotype was picked up a small number of times. The DNA of the CDR3 is TGCAGTGCCCTTGGCCTGCCTAGCGGGAGTATGGAGACCCAGTACTTC. Protein: CSALGLPSGSMETQYF. The V call is TRBV20-1, the J call TRBJ2-5; TRBD2 matches at 10 bases. The CDR3 extends over 16 amino acids. Germline lookup yields CDR1 DFQATT and CDR2 SNEGSKA (reference sequence). Trimming took 6 bases from V and 5 from J; bases not matched to a gene: 15.

This clonotype was seen a handful of times. The J gene is TRBJ1-2, the V gene TRBV24-1; 7 positions match TRBD1. The junction had 13 bases not matched to a gene; V was cut back by 4 bases and J by 6 bases. This CDR3 has 16 residues. CDR1 is KGHDR and CDR2 is SFDVKD in the germline V gene. In nucleotides, the CDR3 is TGTGCCACCAGTGACCTCCGGTCACAGGGGAAGGATGGCTACACCTTC. Protein sequence: CATSDLRSQGKDGYTF.

This clonotype showed up just a few times. The rearrangement joins TRBV6-5 to TRBJ2-7; TRBD1 aligns across 7 bases. The trim removed 6 bases at V and 4 bases at J, leaving 12 bases unmatched. This CDR3 spans 15 amino acids. Per the germline V gene, CDR1 is MNHEY and CDR2 is SVGAGI. CDR3 sequence (DNA): TGTGCCAGCAGACGCCTCAGGGGGAAACCGTACGAGCAGTACTTC. Translated: CASRRLRGKPYEQYF.

The chain is built from TRBV5-4 and TRBJ1-1, with TRBD1 as a possible D gene (6 bases). V lost 5 bases, J lost 11 bases, and 19 bases lay in between. Germline-derived CDR1 and CDR2 are SGHNT and YYREEE (reference sequence). The CDR3 sequence is 13 residues long. The DNA for the CDR3 is TGTGCCAGCAGGCGCGTTGGGGGGGCAAATGCTTTCTTT. This codes for CASRRVGGANAFF. The full variable domain, completed using reference TRBV5-4 and TRBJ1-1, is ETGVTQSPTHLIKTRGQQVTLRCSSQSGHNTVSWYQQALGQGPQFIFQYYREEENGRGNFPPRFSGLQFPNYSSELNVNALELDDSALYLCASRRVGGANAFFGQGTRLTVV.

Only a few counts were recorded for this clonotype. The chain links TRBV10-3 to TRBJ2-5, with TRBD2 matching over 7 bases. The CDR3 runs to 14 residues. V shed 8 bases, J shed 0 bases, and the junction held 6 bases outside the gene matches. The germline gives CDR1 ENHRY, CDR2 SYGVKD. The CDR3 nucleotides are TGTGCCATCCGAGCGGGGACGTACCAAGAGACCCAGTACTTC. It encodes CAIRAGTYQETQYF.

In its sample, this clonotype was seen a few times. J is TRBJ2-5 and V is TRBV20-1; D uncertain. The V gene lost 5 bases and the J gene lost 4 bases, with 14 bases spanning the gap. Germline V gene sequence: CDR1 DFQATT, CDR2 SNEGSKA (reference sequence). The CDR3 spans 13 residues. The CDR3 DNA reads TGCAGTGCTCCCACCCAGGTGGGAGAGACCCAGTACTTC. Amino acids: CSAPTQVGETQYF.

The chain uses TRBV7-2 and TRBJ2-2, with TRBD2 as a possible D gene (5 bases). V lost 0 bases and J 6 bases, leaving 11 bases between the germline ends. This CDR3 comprises 15 residues. The germline V gene encodes CDR1 SGHTA and CDR2 FQGNSA. The CDR3 DNA reads as TGTGCCAGCAGCTTAGCGCTAACTAGTTCCGGGGAGCTGTTTTTT. Translating gives CASSLALTSSGELFF. Filled out from reference TRBV7-2 and TRBJ2-2, the complete variable domain reads GAGVSQSPSNKVTEKGKDVELRCDPISGHTALYWYRQSLGQGLEFLIYFQGNSAPDKSGLPSDRFSAERTGGSVSTLTIQRTQQEDSAVYLCASSLALTSSGELFFGEGSRLTVL.

This chain links TRBV7-9 with TRBJ2-5; D not certain. The CDR3 sequence is 12 residues long. CDR1 is SEHNR, CDR2 FQNEAQ, per germline (reference sequence). V lost 5 bases and J lost 5, with 9 bases in between. The CDR3 here is CASSDGRETQYF. As DNA, the CDR3 is TGTGCCAGCAGCGATGGTAGGGAGACCCAGTACTTC.

The count of this clonotype is one. The V and J genes are TRBV5-1 and TRBJ1-3, with 7 bases aligning to TRBD1. The length of the CDR3 is 13 residues. The germline gives CDR1 SGHRS, CDR2 YFSETQ. V was pared by 3 bases and J by 7 bases, with 4 bases of the junction left unmatched. The CDR3 DNA is TGCGCCAGCAGCTCAGGGGGGACGAACACCATATATTTT. Protein sequence: CASSSGGTNTIYF.

This clonotype was seen repeatedly, ten times or more. J is TRBJ1-1 and V is TRBV24-1; 7 bases line up with TRBD1. Trimming at V came to 5 bases and at J to 4 bases, leaving 3 bases not matched to a gene. The CDR3 runs to 13 residues. Germline values: CDR1 KGHDR, CDR2 SFDVKD. CDR3 DNA sequence: TGTGCCACCAGTGGAACAGGGGCCACTGAAGCTTTCTTT. Translation gives CATSGTGATEAFF.

CDR3: CATSDSLARTGELFF. As DNA, the CDR3 is TGTGCCACCAGTGATTCACTAGCGAGAACCGGGGAGCTGTTTTTT. V is TRBV24-1 and J is TRBJ2-2, with TRBD2 identical over 7 bases. CDR1 and CDR2 (germline): KGHDR, SFDVKD. This CDR3 contains 15 residues. V gave up 2 bases and J gave up 5 bases; unmatched junction bases: 4.

V usage is TRBV6-5 and J usage is TRBJ1-2; D perhaps matches TRBD1 (6 bases). V was trimmed by 2 bases and J by 8 bases, leaving 15 bases between them. The CDR3 has 14 amino acids. CDR1 and CDR2 (germline): MNHEY, SVGAGI. The CDR3 DNA is TGTGCCAGCAGTTACCGCGACGGGGGCTCCGGCTACACCTTC. This sequence encodes CASSYRDGGSGYTF.

The chain is built from TRBV9 and TRBJ2-7; the D gene is possibly TRBD1 (6 bases). The CDR3 runs 16 residues. Germline lookup yields CDR1 SGDLS and CDR2 YYNGEE. V was cut by 5 bases and J by 2 bases, with 20 bases left in between. As DNA, the CDR3 is TGTGCCAGCAGTTACCCGAGGGGGATCGATACCTACGAGCAGTACTTC. Translating gives CASSYPRGIDTYEQYF.

This clonotype has a handful of counts. The chain uses TRBV7-9 and TRBJ2-7; TRBD1 matches at 7 bases. Unmatched junction bases numbered 5, after V lost 0 bases and J lost 6 bases. This CDR3 spans 14 amino acids. Germline CDR1 SEHNR, CDR2 FQNEAQ (reference sequence). CDR3 nucleotides: TGTGCCAGCAGCTTAGCAGGGGGCTCGGGCGAGCAGTACTTC. Translating it yields CASSLAGGSGEQYF. Full variable domain (remainder filled in from reference TRBV7-9 and TRBJ2-7): DTGVSQNPRHKITKRGQNVTFRCDPISEHNRLYWYRQTLGQGPEFLTYFQNEAQLEKSRLLSDRFSAERPKGSFSTLEIQRTEQGDSAMYLCASSLAGGSGEQYFGPGTRLTVT.

Concerning this clonotype itself: A single base separates this from a much larger clone, so it may be a read error. This chain uses TRBV29-1 with TRBJ1-2; 7 positions match TRBD1. J was trimmed by 4 bases and V by 1 base; bases with no gene match: 0. The CDR3 is 12 amino acids. Germline CDR1 reads SQVTM; CDR2 reads ANQGSEA. The CDR3 DNA reads TGCAGCGTTGAAGGGGACAGCTATGGCTACACCTTC. Residues: CSVEGDSYGYTF. Variable domain in full (rest from reference TRBV29-1 and TRBJ1-2): SAVISQKPSRDICQRGTSLTIQCQVDSQVTMMFWYRQQPGQSLTLIATANQGSEATYESGFVIDKFPISRPNLTFSTLTVSNMSPEDSSIYLCSVEGDSYGYTFGSGTRLTVV.

Of note for this clonotype: The junction does not match germline at one end; this may be a read error. The V gene is TRBV10-2, the J gene TRBJ2-7; the D gene is possibly TRBD2 (5 bases). The length of the CDR3 is 13 residues. Germline values: CDR1 WSHSY, CDR2 SAAADI. CDR3 in amino acids: CASSLPSSHEQYF. In DNA, the CDR3 is TGTGCCAGCAGTTTACCTAGCAGCCACGAGCAGTACTTC.

The chain carries TRBV24-1 and TRBJ1-2; 8 positions agree with TRBD1. The CDR3 loop spans 15 amino acids. CDR1 and CDR2 from the germline V gene are KGHDR and SFDVKD. J lost 4 bases, V lost 3 bases, and 6 bases had no gene match. The CDR3 spells CATSDPGTGPYGYTF. The CDR3 DNA reads TGTGCCACCAGTGATCCCGGGACAGGTCCCTATGGCTACACCTTC.

This clonotype turned up a few times. The chain recombines TRBV5-1 with TRBJ2-5, with a tentative D call TRBD1 (5 bases). This CDR3 comprises 12 residues. CDR1 SGHRS and CDR2 YFSETQ come from the germline V gene. Between the trimmed V and J ends, which lost 5 bases and 4 bases, there was a span of 9 bases. CDR3 nucleotides: TGCGCCAGCAGTGGGCAGGGAGAGACCCAGTACTTC. Translation gives CASSGQGETQYF.